This is a list of T cell receptor beta chains from one sample in a study of blood T cell repertoires in COVID-19. The protocol was immunoSEQ multiplex PCR, while the TCRdb copy is restricted to in-frame clones and leaves out a portion. The sample records roughly 14,000 clones, 87% being singletons. Sequencing was done on a sample of peripheral blood. These receptors all come from a human donor with active COVID-19. The donor label of this sample is uncertain. Each CDR3 is given with its conserved first and last residue. The order of the fields is V gene, J gene, D gene, CDR3 protein. D genes are given only for firm matches.

V: TRBV5-1; J: TRBJ2-7; D: TRBD2; CDR3: CASSLRGGGSYEQYF
V: TRBV10-3; J: TRBJ1-1; D: -; CDR3: CAISVDSNTEAFF
V: TRBV11-3; J: TRBJ1-2; D: -; CDR3: CASSLDTAAGGYTF
V: TRBV9; J: TRBJ2-4; D: TRBD2; CDR3: CASSVGTSGRQGTKNIQYF
V: TRBV7-8; J: TRBJ2-4; D: -; CDR3: CASSRDMWAKNIQYF
V: TRBV6-2/TRBV6-3; J: TRBJ2-3; D: -; CDR3: CASSYRDTDTQYF
V: TRBV12-3/TRBV12-4; J: TRBJ2-7; D: -; CDR3: CASSPGQPYEQYF
V: TRBV9; J: TRBJ1-5; D: -; CDR3: CASSPSGDYQPQHF
V: TRBV24-1; J: TRBJ2-3; D: TRBD2; CDR3: CATSALAGGPLTSDTQYF
V: TRBV18; J: TRBJ1-4; D: TRBD1; CDR3: CASSPRPGGEKLFF
V: TRBV29-1; J: TRBJ1-1; D: -; CDR3: CSVIGGNGLDTEAFF
V: TRBV12-3/TRBV12-4; J: TRBJ2-7; D: -; CDR3: CASGRQQNYEQYF
V: TRBV27; J: TRBJ2-7; D: TRBD2; CDR3: CASSLRREGHEQYF
V: TRBV3-1/TRBV3-2; J: TRBJ1-6; D: -; CDR3: CASSPDMTNSPLHF
V: TRBV15; J: TRBJ1-1; D: -; CDR3: CATSRGLLNTEAFF
V: TRBV19; J: TRBJ2-2; D: -; CDR3: CASSIIGQPTGELFF
V: TRBV3-1/TRBV3-2; J: TRBJ2-3; D: TRBD2; CDR3: CASSHLASGGSTDTQYF
V: TRBV24-1; J: TRBJ1-4; D: TRBD1; CDR3: CATSGSQGENEKLFF
V: TRBV21-1; J: TRBJ2-1; D: -; CDR3: CASSKVGRGSSRNEQFF
V: TRBV5-5; J: TRBJ2-3; D: -; CDR3: CASSFQGQGEDTQYF
V: TRBV27; J: TRBJ2-1; D: -; CDR3: CASSFNGYNEQFF
V: TRBV3-1/TRBV3-2; J: TRBJ2-3; D: -; CDR3: CASSRPDSTDTQYF
V: TRBV6-6; J: TRBJ2-2; D: TRBD1; CDR3: CASSFGQGLNTGELFF
V: TRBV7-3; J: TRBJ1-5; D: -; CDR3: CASSLCNRDGNQPQHF
V: TRBV4-2; J: TRBJ1-2; D: -; CDR3: CASSQDRGDGYTF
V: TRBV6-5; J: TRBJ1-2; D: -; CDR3: CASQGGRYGYTF
V: TRBV2; J: TRBJ2-1; D: TRBD1; CDR3: CASSDGTGVLEQFF
V: TRBV28; J: TRBJ2-2; D: TRBD1; CDR3: CASSLVAGGTGELFF
V: TRBV15; J: TRBJ2-7; D: TRBD1; CDR3: CATRGQGALEQYF